This TCR beta chain was profiled in a study of technical replicates of blood from several donors. Repertoires were generated with immunoSEQ multiplex PCR, while TCRdb's copy carries only in-frame clones and drops some. The repertoire holds tens of thousands of clones, with 85% to 95% as singletons. This clone was picked up a small number of times. The V and J ends lost 5 bases and 3 bases, in that order; junction bases with no gene match: 9. CDR3 length: 17 amino acids. The germline V gene encodes CDR1 SQVTM and CDR2 ANQGSEA. The sequence derives from a human donor in good health. The chain links TRBV29-1 to TRBJ2-5, with 16 bases identical to TRBD2. The sample taken for sequencing was T cells isolated from PBMCs. CDR3 region: CSVTGTSGRAWEETQYF. The CDR3 DNA reads as TGCAGCGTTACAGGGACTAGCGGGAGGGCCTGGGAAGAGACCCAGTACTTC.